The 30 T cell receptor beta chains in this list originate from one sample, sequenced in a study of regulatory T cells in long-lasting Graves disease. Time point specified: newly diagnosed GD, antithyroid drugs for less than 3 months. RNA from PBMCs was the source of the TCR library. The TCR beta library used iRepertoire HTBI primers with Arm-PCR amplification of CDR3. One entry per CDR3 protein, called by TCRdb with MiXCR from the multiplex PCR reads. The sample consists of some 410,000 distinct CDR3 sequences, about 16% of them appearing once. Another study also made use of these data, one on T cells in Graves' hyperthyroidism and ophthalmopathy.

Sequenced here: peripheral blood mononuclear cells (PBMCs), sampled at new diagnosis, from a patient treated with antithyroid drugs. The receptors derive from a woman aged 25 to 39 with Graves disease.

This clonotype was counted at least ten times. V is TRBV20-1 and J is TRBJ2-4; D might be TRBD2 (6 bases). CDR1 and CDR2 (germline): DFQATT, SNEGSKA (reference sequence). V lost 0 bases and J lost 1, with 10 bases in between. CDR3 length: 15 amino acids. This CDR3 is CSARDIAEAKNIQYF. DNA for the CDR3: TGCAGTGCTAGAGATATAGCGGAGGCCAAAAACATTCAGTACTTC.

This clonotype was detected only a few times. The genes are TRBV27 and TRBJ1-2, with 8 bases lining up with TRBD1. Trimming removed 0 bases from V and 8 bases from J; junction bases left unmatched: 11. This CDR3 has 16 amino acids. Germline V gene lookup returns CDR1 MNHEY and CDR2 SMNVEV (reference sequence). The DNA for the CDR3 is TGTGCCAGCAGTTTATCGAGAGGACAGGGAAGTGGGGGCTACACCTTC. Protein product: CASSLSRGQGSGGYTF.

This clonotype was detected ten times or more. The chain links TRBV7-2 to TRBJ2-1; 9 bases match TRBD2. Trimming cost V 1 base and J 15 bases; bases outside gene matches: 13. The CDR3 is made up of 15 amino acids. Germline V gene lookup returns CDR1 SGHTA and CDR2 FQGNSA. CDR3 loop: CASSLEGPVAGVRFF. For the CDR3, the DNA is TGTGCCAGCAGCTTAGAGGGGCCGGTAGCGGGAGTTAGGTTCTTC. Full variable domain (rest looked up from reference TRBV7-2 and TRBJ2-1): GAGVSQSPSNKVTEKGKDVELRCDPISGHTALYWYRQSLGQGLEFLIYFQGNSAPDKSGLPSDRFSAERTGGSVSTLTIQRTQQEDSAVYLCASSLEGPVAGVRFFGPGTRLTVL.

This clonotype was counted between two and nine times. This chain joins TRBV7-9 and TRBJ2-3; D is possibly TRBD1 (6 bases). CDR3 size: 17 residues. CDR1 and CDR2 from the germline V gene are SEHNR and FQNEAQ (reference sequence). Trimming left V 4 bases short and J 0 bases short, with 17 bases between. The CDR3 DNA sequence: TGTGCCAGCAGCTCACCCTTTGGACAGACTAGCACAGATACGCAGTATTTT. It encodes CASSSPFGQTSTDTQYF.

This clonotype was recorded many times. V gene TRBV3-1 combines with J gene TRBJ2-7, with 7 bases identical to TRBD1. From germline, CDR1 is LGHDT and CDR2 YNNKEL (reference sequence). The CDR3 extends over 13 amino acids. V trimming: 5 bases; J trimming: 5 bases; junction bases outside the gene matches: 6. The CDR3 bases are TGTGCCAGCAGCGACAGGGTAGTCCACGAGCAGTACTTC. Its translation: CASSDRVVHEQYF.

This clonotype was detected ten times or more. The rearrangement joins TRBV12-3 or TRBV12-4 to TRBJ2-2; either TRBD1 or TRBD2 may fit D (5 bases each). This CDR3 is built from 17 residues. Between the trimmed V and J ends, which lost 6 bases and 0 bases, there was a span of 17 bases. The CDR3 sequence: CASSPGTGETNTGELFF. The CDR3 bases are TGTGCCAGCAGCCCCGGGACGGGCGAAACGAACACCGGGGAGCTGTTTTTT.

This clonotype has a count of ten or more. The chain recombines TRBV9 with TRBJ2-7; TRBD1 matches 7 bases. J was trimmed by 3 bases and V by 0 bases; bases with no gene match: 3. The CDR3 length is 14 residues. Germline CDR1 SGDLS, CDR2 YYNGEE. CDR3 sequence reads: CASSVAGTDYEQYF. CDR3 nucleotides: TGTGCCAGCAGCGTAGCCGGGACAGACTACGAGCAGTACTTC.

This clonotype was observed a few times. A much more abundant neighbour one base away suggests this may be a read error. The chain recombines TRBV2 with TRBJ2-1; D perhaps matches TRBD1 (6 bases). The J call may be wrong; the DNA end is better matched by TRBJ2-5. Germline values: CDR1 SNHLY, CDR2 FYNNEI. The CDR3 has 16 amino acids. This chain's CDR3 is CACRNWGQGGVETQYF. For the CDR3, the DNA is TGTGCCTGCAGGAACTGGGGGCAGGGTGGTGTAGAGACCCAGTACTTC.

The table lists this clonotype with many counts. The chain joins TRBV7-9 to TRBJ2-2; D remains unclear. Trimming removed 4 bases from V and 1 base from J, with 13 bases in between. This CDR3 region has 16 residues. Germline CDR1 and CDR2: SEHNR and FQNEAQ (reference sequence). DNA for the CDR3: TGTGCCAGCAGCTCGCTAGGGTTCCGGAACACCGGGGAGCTGTTTTTT. Translating it yields CASSSLGFRNTGELFF.

Ten or more counts support this clonotype. The chain joins TRBV12-3 or TRBV12-4 to TRBJ2-5; D is possibly TRBD1 (6 bases). Trimming removed 5 bases from V and 5 bases from J, with 9 bases in between. The CDR3 sequence is 12 residues long. The CDR3: CASSQGLETQYF. DNA for the CDR3: TGTGCCAGCAGTCAGGGGCTGGAGACCCAGTACTTC.

This clonotype was seen at least ten times. The chain couples TRBV7-2 to TRBJ2-7; TRBD2 matches at 7 bases. J lost 2 bases, V lost 0 bases, and 4 bases had no gene match. In germline, CDR1 is SGHTA, CDR2 FQGNSA. The CDR3 consists of 15 residues. The CDR3: CASSLAAGATYEQYF. In DNA form, the CDR3 reads TGTGCCAGCAGCTTAGCGGCGGGAGCGACCTACGAGCAGTACTTC.

The rearrangement links TRBV7-2 to TRBJ2-1; D unresolved. Trimming left V 5 bases short and J 9 bases short, with 8 bases between. Germline V gene data show CDR1 as SGHTA and CDR2 as FQGNSA. The CDR3 length is 11 residues. The CDR3 DNA reads as TGTGCCAGCAGCATAGGAAGTGAGCAGTTCTTC. Its translation is CASSIGSEQFF.

This clonotype was detected many times. CDR3 coding DNA: TGTGCCAGCCAATTGGGGGAAATCCAGAACACTGAAGCTTTCTTT. Protein sequence: CASQLGEIQNTEAFF. The V and J genes are TRBV12-3 or TRBV12-4 and TRBJ1-1; TRBD1 is a possible D gene (5 bases). This CDR3 region has 15 residues. Trimming cost V 8 bases and J 1 base, with 17 bases left between them.

This clonotype came up many times. V usage is TRBV27 and J usage is TRBJ2-7, with TRBD2 matching 7 bases. There are 14 residues in the CDR3. V shed 7 bases and J 4 bases; nucleotides not matched to a gene: 10. Per germline, CDR1 MNHEY and CDR2 SMNVEV (reference sequence). CDR3 nucleotides: TGTGCCAGCACCACCAGCGGGGACGGGTACGAGCAGTACTTC. This translates into CASTTSGDGYEQYF.

This clonotype appeared a few times. The CDR3: CASSQLAGSYNEQFF. The CDR3 region has the DNA TGCGCCAGCAGCCAACTAGCGGGGTCCTACAATGAGCAGTTCTTC. The gene calls are TRBV4-1 and TRBJ2-1, with 9 bases identical to TRBD2. The germline V gene has CDR1 MGHRA and CDR2 YSYEKL. The CDR3 has 15 amino acids. The J segment lost 1 base and the V segment lost 2 bases, leaving 0 bases of the junction unmatched.

In its sample, this clonotype was seen a few times. This chain joins TRBV10-3 and TRBJ1-5; weak D call: TRBD1 (5 bases). This CDR3 spans 16 amino acids. From germline, CDR1 is ENHRY and CDR2 SYGVKD. The germline V and J ends were trimmed by 3 bases and 5 bases, with 17 bases remaining between them. The CDR3, as DNA: TGTGCCATCAGTGACCCGAGGGGAGGCTACCATCAGCCCCAGCATTTT. Translated: CAISDPRGGYHQPQHF.

Of note for this clonotype: A far bigger clonotype differs at one base, so this is likely a read error. The CDR3 DNA sequence: TGTGCCAGCTCCGGTCTCGGCCCAGATACGCAGTATTTT. This codes for CASSGLGPDTQYF. This chain uses TRBV7-9 with TRBJ2-3; no clear D. CDR1 SEHNR and CDR2 FQNEAQ come from the germline V gene (reference sequence). The CDR3 totals 13 residues. The V end was cut by 8 bases, the J end by 4 bases, with 13 bases between.

There are a few counts of this clonotype. The chain recombines TRBV19 with TRBJ1-2; 9 positions agree with TRBD1. J gave up 6 bases and V 3 bases, and 2 bases lay outside the gene matches. The CDR3 consists of 13 residues. The germline V gene encodes CDR1 LNHDA and CDR2 SQIVND (reference sequence). The CDR3 DNA sequence: TGTGCCAGTAGTATCGGGACAGGGCATGGCTACACCTTC. Translated: CASSIGTGHGYTF. Variable domain in full (rest from reference TRBV19 and TRBJ1-2): DGGITQSPKYLFRKEGQNVTLSCEQNLNHDAMYWYRQDPGQGLRLIYYSQIVNDFQKGDIAEGYSVSREKKESFPLTVTSAQKNPTAFYLCASSIGTGHGYTFGSGTRLTVV.

This clonotype was counted ten times or more. The genes are TRBV28 and TRBJ2-7, with D uncertain. Trimming cost V 5 bases and J 4 bases, with 15 bases left between them. The CDR3 contains 14 residues. The germline CDR1 and CDR2 sequences are MDHEN and SYDVKM. DNA for the CDR3: TGTGCCAGCAGTCCCCCTTCCGTTACTTACGAGCAGTACTTC. Protein sequence: CASSPPSVTYEQYF.

This clonotype has only a few counts. The chain uses TRBV30 and TRBJ1-3; D unresolved. This CDR3 region has 16 residues. Germline V CDR1 and CDR2: GTSNPN, SVGIG (reference sequence). The V and J ends lost 2 bases and 0 bases respectively, with 14 bases between them. The CDR3 nucleotides are TGTGCCTGGAGTTGGGGATCATGGGGCTCTGGAAACACCATATATTTT. The encoded protein is CAWSWGSWGSGNTIYF. Full variable domain (outside the CDR3, taken from reference TRBV30 and TRBJ1-3): SQTIHQWPATLVQPVGSPLSLECTVEGTSNPNLYWYRQAAGRGLQLLFYSVGIGQISSEVPQNLSASRPQDRQFILSSKKLLLSDSGFYLCAWSWGSWGSGNTIYFGEGSWLTVV.

There are a few counts of this clonotype. V is TRBV29-1 and J is TRBJ2-1; 8 bases agree with TRBD1. The germline gives CDR1 SQVTM, CDR2 ANQGSEA. The CDR3 loop spans 15 amino acids. The V segment lost 5 bases and the J segment 4 bases; nucleotides outside the gene matches: 10. CDR3 sequence: CSVPGQGYLYNEQFF. As DNA, the CDR3 is TGCAGCGTTCCAGGACAGGGTTATTTATACAATGAGCAGTTCTTC.

J is TRBJ2-7 and V is TRBV18; TRBD1 matches at 9 bases. Germline V lookup: CDR1 KGHSH, CDR2 LQKENI. V shed 6 bases, J shed 5 bases, and the junction held 11 bases outside the gene matches. The CDR3 runs to 15 residues. The CDR3 here is CASSPPGTGNNEQYF. The CDR3 region has the DNA TGTGCCAGCTCCCCCCCCGGGACAGGGAACAACGAGCAGTACTTC.

For this clonotype: One end of the junction does not line up with germline, which may come from a read error. For the CDR3, the DNA is TGTGCCAGCGGGAACTCGGGACTAGCGGGACCCATCTTC. It codes for CASGNSGLAGPIF. This sequence joins TRBV28 and TRBJ2-5, with TRBD2 identical over 13 bases. The CDR3 spans 13 residues. The germline CDR1 and CDR2 sequences are MDHEN and SYDVKM. The entire variable domain, with the rest obtained from reference TRBV28 and TRBJ2-5, is as follows: DVKVTQSSRYLVKRTGEKVFLECVQDMDHENMFWYRQDPGLGLRLIYFSYDVKMKEKGDIPEGYSVSREKKERFSLILESASTNQTSMYLCASGNSGLAGPIFGPGTRLLVL.

The chain joins TRBV12-3 or TRBV12-4 to TRBJ1-1; D is ambiguous. The CDR3 is made up of 13 amino acids. V was cut by 6 bases and J by 5 bases, with 13 bases left in between. CDR3: CASSDVAGTEAFF. As DNA, the CDR3 is TGTGCCAGCAGCGACGTCGCTGGGACTGAAGCTTTCTTT.

This clonotype was recorded at least ten times. The genes are TRBV28 and TRBJ2-5, with D perhaps TRBD1 or TRBD2 (6 bases each). CDR3 length: 14 amino acids. Trimming shortened V by 2 bases and J by 3 bases, and 10 bases separated the two germline ends. Looked up from germline, CDR1 is MDHEN and CDR2 is SYDVKM. The CDR3 bases are TGTGCCAGCAGTTTAATGGGGGGCGAAGAGACCCAGTACTTC. As protein: CASSLMGGEETQYF.

This clonotype has a handful of counts. The V gene is TRBV28, the J gene TRBJ2-2; unclear D gene. The length of the CDR3 is 13 residues. Per germline, CDR1 MDHEN and CDR2 SYDVKM. With 10 bases removed from V and 3 bases from J, the gap between germline ends came to 12 bases. Written as DNA, the CDR3 is TGTGCCACGAACACAGTGGACACCGGGGAGCTGTTTTTT. It encodes CATNTVDTGELFF.

This clonotype has at least ten counts. V gene TRBV5-1 combines with J gene TRBJ2-1; TRBD2 agrees at 14 bases. Germline CDR1 SGHRS, CDR2 YFSETQ. The CDR3 has 18 amino acids. V shed 4 bases, J shed 6 bases, and the junction held 12 bases outside the gene matches. CDR3 DNA sequence: TGCGCCAGCAGCCTGGGACTAGCGGGAGACTGGGGGGTCAATGAGCAGTTCTTC. It encodes CASSLGLAGDWGVNEQFF.

This clonotype was found a few times. The chain links TRBV9 to TRBJ2-3; possibly TRBD1 for D (5 bases). CDR1 is SGDLS and CDR2 is YYNGEE in the germline V gene. The CDR3 sequence is 17 residues long. Trimming cost V 3 bases and J 0 bases, with 17 bases left between them. Here the CDR3 reads CASSALAAGISTDTQYF. In DNA, the CDR3 is TGTGCCAGCAGCGCCCTTGCGGCAGGGATAAGCACAGATACGCAGTATTTT.

A note on this clonotype: One end of the junction varies from germline; a read error may be responsible. The chain recombines TRBV5-6 with TRBJ2-7; D remains ambiguous. The CDR3 covers 14 residues. Germline loops: CDR1 SGHDT, CDR2 YYEEEE. CDR3 loop: CASSKIMGSYKQYF. The CDR3 coding sequence is TGTGCCAGCAGCAAGATCATGGGGTCCTACAAGCAGTACTTC. The variable domain in full, completed from reference TRBV5-6 and TRBJ2-7, reads DAGVTQSPTHLIKTRGQQVTLRCSPKSGHDTVSWYQQALGQGPQFIFQYYEEEERQRGNFPDRFSGHQFPNYSSELNVNALLLGDSALYLCASSKIMGSYKQYFGPGTRLTVT.

This clonotype was detected ten times or more. The chain uses TRBV2 and TRBJ1-1; no definite D call. CDR1 and CDR2 from the germline V gene are SNHLY and FYNNEI. V gave up 3 bases and J gave up 8 bases, with 16 bases separating them. This CDR3 comprises 14 residues. As DNA, the CDR3 is TGTGCCAGCAGTGAGGAACCCGGGATCGTCGAAGCTTTCTTT. Translating it yields CASSEEPGIVEAFF.